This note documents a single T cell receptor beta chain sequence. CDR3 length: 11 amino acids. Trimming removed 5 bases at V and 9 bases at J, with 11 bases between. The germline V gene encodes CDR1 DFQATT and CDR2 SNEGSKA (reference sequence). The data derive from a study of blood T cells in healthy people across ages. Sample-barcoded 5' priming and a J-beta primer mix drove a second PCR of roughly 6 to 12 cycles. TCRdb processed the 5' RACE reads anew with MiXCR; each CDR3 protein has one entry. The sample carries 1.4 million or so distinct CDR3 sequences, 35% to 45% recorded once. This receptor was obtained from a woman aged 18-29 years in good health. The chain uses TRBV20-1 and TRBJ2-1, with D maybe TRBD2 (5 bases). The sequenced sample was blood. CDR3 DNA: TGCAGTGCTCTGAGGGCCGCTGAGCAGTTCTTC. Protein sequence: CSALRAAEQFF.